In this sample, the clone carrying this TCR beta chain turned up a few times. No antigen is known for it. Preparation of the TCRbeta library used unique molecular identifiers. TCRdb passed the PCR reads through MiXCR, listing each CDR3 protein once. The sample shows about 420,000 distinct CDR3 sequences, 15% to 20% of them seen only once. The CDR3 spans 13 residues. V lost 9 bases to trimming and J lost 5 bases; unmatched junction nucleotides: 8. The sample belongs to a study of T-cell reconstitution after alpha-beta-depleted transplantation in children. Study-wide results and caveats: From newly produced T cells came most of the T-cell counts and diversity one year after transplant. Some patients' high day-60 TCRbeta diversity was traced to surviving recipient T cells and thymic progenitors. There were reportedly several hundred expanded graft clones from which alpha-beta T cells came about two months after transplant.

The V gene is TRBV12-3 or TRBV12-4, the J gene TRBJ2-5, with 8 bases lining up with TRBD2. The sample in question was PBMCs, mostly from graft donor cells, obtained 360 days after TCRalphabeta/CD19-depleted stem cell transplant. The sequence came from a boy in the first two years of life who had a stem cell transplant for Wiskott-Aldrich syndrome, so the T cells may come from the graft donor. CDR3 in DNA: TGTGCCAGTCTTAGCGGGGCTGGGGAGACCCAGTACTTC. Its translation is CASLSGAGETQYF.